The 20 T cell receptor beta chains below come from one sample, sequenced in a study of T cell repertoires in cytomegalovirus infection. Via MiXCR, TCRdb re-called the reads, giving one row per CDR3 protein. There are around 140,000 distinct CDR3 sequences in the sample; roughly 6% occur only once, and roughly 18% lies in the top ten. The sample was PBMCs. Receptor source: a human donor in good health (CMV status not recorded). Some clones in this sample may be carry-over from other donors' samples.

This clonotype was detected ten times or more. The CDR3 DNA reads as TGTGCCAGCAGCTACGGTAGCGGGGGGCTTAGCGGGTTTGAGCAGTTCTTC. The encoded protein is CASSYGSGGLSGFEQFF. The V gene is TRBV7-2, the J gene TRBJ2-1; 10 bases agree with TRBD2. The CDR3 runs to 17 residues. Germline V gene sequence: CDR1 SGHTA, CDR2 FQGNSA. Trimming removed 4 bases from V and 9 bases from J; junction bases left unmatched: 15.

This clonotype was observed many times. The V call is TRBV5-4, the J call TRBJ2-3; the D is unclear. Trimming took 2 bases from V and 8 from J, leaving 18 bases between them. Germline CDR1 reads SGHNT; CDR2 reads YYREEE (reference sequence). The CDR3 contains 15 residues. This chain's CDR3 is CASSFSSGAIGTQYF. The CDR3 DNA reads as TGTGCCAGCAGCTTTTCTTCCGGTGCGATTGGTACGCAGTATTTT.

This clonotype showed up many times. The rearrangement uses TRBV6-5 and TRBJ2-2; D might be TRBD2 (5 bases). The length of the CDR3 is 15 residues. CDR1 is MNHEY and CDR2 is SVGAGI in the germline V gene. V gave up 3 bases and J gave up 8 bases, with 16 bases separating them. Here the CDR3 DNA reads TGTGCCAGCAGTTATTCGCGCCCCCGGGGAGGGGAGCTGTTTTTT. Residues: CASSYSRPRGGELFF.

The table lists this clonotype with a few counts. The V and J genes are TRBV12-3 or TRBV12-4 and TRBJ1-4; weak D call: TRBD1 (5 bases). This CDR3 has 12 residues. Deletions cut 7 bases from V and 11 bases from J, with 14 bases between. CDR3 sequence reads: CASTYMDKKLFF. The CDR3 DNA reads TGTGCCAGCACCTACATGGACAAGAAACTGTTTTTT.

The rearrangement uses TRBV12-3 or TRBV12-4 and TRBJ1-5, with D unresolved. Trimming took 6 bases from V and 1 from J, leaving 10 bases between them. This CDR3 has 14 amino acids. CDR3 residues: CASSPRASNQPQHF. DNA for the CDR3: TGTGCCAGCAGCCCTAGAGCCAGCAATCAGCCCCAGCATTTT.

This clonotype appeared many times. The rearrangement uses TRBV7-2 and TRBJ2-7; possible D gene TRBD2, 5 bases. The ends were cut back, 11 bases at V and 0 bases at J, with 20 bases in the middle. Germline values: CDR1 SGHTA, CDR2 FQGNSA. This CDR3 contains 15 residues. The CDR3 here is CASSPGGFLSYEQYF. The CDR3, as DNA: TGTGCCTCCTCACCCGGCGGGTTCCTCTCCTACGAGCAGTACTTC. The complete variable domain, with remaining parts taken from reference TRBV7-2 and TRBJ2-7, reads GAGVSQSPSNKVTEKGKDVELRCDPISGHTALYWYRQSLGQGLEFLIYFQGNSAPDKSGLPSDRFSAERTGGSVSTLTIQRTQQEDSAVYLCASSPGGFLSYEQYFGPGTRLTVT.

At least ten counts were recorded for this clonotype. CDR3 DNA: TGCGCCAGCAGCTTGGCCGTTGGACAGGGATACTACGAGCAGTACTTC. Translating it yields CASSLAVGQGYYEQYF. The rearrangement joins TRBV5-1 to TRBJ2-7, with TRBD1 matching 8 bases. The CDR3 spans 16 residues. J gave up 3 bases and V 0 bases, and 8 bases lay outside the gene matches. Germline CDR1 is SGHRS and CDR2 is YFSETQ.

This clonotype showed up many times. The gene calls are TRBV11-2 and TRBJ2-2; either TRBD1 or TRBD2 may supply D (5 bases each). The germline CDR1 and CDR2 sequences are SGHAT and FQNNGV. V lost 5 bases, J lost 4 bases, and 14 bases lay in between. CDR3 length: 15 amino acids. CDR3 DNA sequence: TGTGCCAGCAGCCAGGGAGTTGGGAGCACCGGGGAGCTGTTTTTT. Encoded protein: CASSQGVGSTGELFF.

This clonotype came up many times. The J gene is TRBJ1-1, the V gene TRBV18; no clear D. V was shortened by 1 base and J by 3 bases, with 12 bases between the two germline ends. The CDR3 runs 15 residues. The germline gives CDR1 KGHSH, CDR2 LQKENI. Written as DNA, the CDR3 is TGTGCCAGCTCACCACTATCCGCAGAGTACACTGAAGCTTTCTTT. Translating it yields CASSPLSAEYTEAFF.

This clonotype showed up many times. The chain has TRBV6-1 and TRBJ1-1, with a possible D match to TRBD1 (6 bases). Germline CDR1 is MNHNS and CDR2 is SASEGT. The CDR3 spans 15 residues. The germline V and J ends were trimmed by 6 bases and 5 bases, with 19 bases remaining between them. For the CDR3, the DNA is TGTGCCAGCAGGCAGGGTGCGGGGGCAGGGACTGAAGCTTTCTTT. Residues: CASRQGAGAGTEAFF.

The chain's CDR3 is CASSIGLAARTTDTQYF. In DNA form, the CDR3 reads TGTGCCAGTAGTATAGGACTAGCGGCCCGAACCACAGATACGCAGTATTTT. The rearrangement uses TRBV19 and TRBJ2-3, with 9 bases fitting TRBD2. Germline CDR1 is LNHDA and CDR2 is SQIVND (reference sequence). With 1 base clipped from V and 2 bases from J, the junction kept 7 bases outside the gene matches. This CDR3 is built from 17 residues.

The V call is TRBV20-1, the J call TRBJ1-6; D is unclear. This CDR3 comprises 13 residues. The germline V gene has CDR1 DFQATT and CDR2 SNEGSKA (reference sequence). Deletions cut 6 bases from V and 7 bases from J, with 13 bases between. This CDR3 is CSAAGMWNSPLHF. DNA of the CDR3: TGCAGTGCGGCCGGGATGTGGAATTCACCCCTCCACTTT.

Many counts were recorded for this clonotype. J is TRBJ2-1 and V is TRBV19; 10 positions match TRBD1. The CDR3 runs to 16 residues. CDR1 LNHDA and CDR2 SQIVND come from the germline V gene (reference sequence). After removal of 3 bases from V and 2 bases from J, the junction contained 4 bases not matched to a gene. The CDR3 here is CASSMGGTGAYNEQFF. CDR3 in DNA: TGTGCCAGTAGTATGGGCGGGACAGGGGCCTACAATGAGCAGTTCTTC.

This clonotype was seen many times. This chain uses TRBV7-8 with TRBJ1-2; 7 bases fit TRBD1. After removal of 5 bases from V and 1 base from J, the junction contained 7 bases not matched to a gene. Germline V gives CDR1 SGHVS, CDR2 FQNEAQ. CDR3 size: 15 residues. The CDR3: CASSPGGGGNYGYTF. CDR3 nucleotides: TGTGCCAGCAGCCCCGGAGGGGGCGGTAACTATGGCTACACCTTC. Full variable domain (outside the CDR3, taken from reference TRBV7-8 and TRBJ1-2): GAGVSQSPRYKVAKRGQDVALRCDPISGHVSLFWYQQALGQGPEFLTYFQNEAQLDKSGLPSDRFFAERPEGSVSTLKIQRTQQEDSAVYLCASSPGGGGNYGYTFGSGTRLTVV.

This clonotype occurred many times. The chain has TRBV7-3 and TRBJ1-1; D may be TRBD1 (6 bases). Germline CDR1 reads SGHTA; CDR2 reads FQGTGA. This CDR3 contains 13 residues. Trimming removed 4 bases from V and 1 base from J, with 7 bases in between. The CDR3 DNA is TGTGCCAGCAGCTCACAGGGGAACACTGAAGCTTTCTTT. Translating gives CASSSQGNTEAFF. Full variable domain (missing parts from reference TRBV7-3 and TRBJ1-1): GAGVSQTPSNKVTEKGKYVELRCDPISGHTALYWYRQSLGQGPEFLIYFQGTGAADDSGLPNDRFFAVRPEGSVSTLKIQRTERGDSAVYLCASSSQGNTEAFFGQGTRLTVV.

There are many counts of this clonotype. This chain's CDR3 is CASSLFTGTTLEQYF. CDR3 coding DNA: TGTGCCAGCAGTTTATTTACAGGGACGACGCTTGAGCAGTACTTC. V and J are TRBV28 and TRBJ2-7; tentative D call: TRBD1 (6 bases). V was shortened by 1 base and J by 7 bases, with 17 bases between the two germline ends. Germline V gene lookup returns CDR1 MDHEN and CDR2 SYDVKM. The CDR3 spans 15 residues.

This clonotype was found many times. In DNA form, the CDR3 reads TGTGCCAGCCCTCCTGGCGGACCGTCGAACACCGGGGAGCTGTTTTTT. Translating gives CASPPGGPSNTGELFF. J is TRBJ2-2 and V is TRBV28; no reliable D call. CDR3 size: 16 residues. Germline V gene data show CDR1 as MDHEN and CDR2 as SYDVKM. V was clipped by 8 bases and J by 0 bases, with 16 bases between them.

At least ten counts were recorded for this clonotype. The CDR3 protein is CASSLAGTTLYNEQFF. For the CDR3, the DNA is TGTGCCAGCAGTTTAGCCGGGACAACGTTATACAATGAGCAGTTCTTC. The chain carries TRBV28 and TRBJ2-1; a weak D match, TRBD1 (6 bases). Trimming removed 2 bases at V and 4 bases at J, with 15 bases between. The CDR3 extends over 16 amino acids. The V gene's germline CDR1 is MDHEN and CDR2 SYDVKM.

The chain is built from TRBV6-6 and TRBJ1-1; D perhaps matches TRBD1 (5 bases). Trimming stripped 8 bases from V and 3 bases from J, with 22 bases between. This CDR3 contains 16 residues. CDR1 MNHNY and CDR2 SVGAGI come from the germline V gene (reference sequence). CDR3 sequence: CASLRGTPGGDTEAFF. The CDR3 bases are TGTGCCAGCCTCCGGGGGACCCCGGGGGGGGACACTGAAGCTTTCTTT.

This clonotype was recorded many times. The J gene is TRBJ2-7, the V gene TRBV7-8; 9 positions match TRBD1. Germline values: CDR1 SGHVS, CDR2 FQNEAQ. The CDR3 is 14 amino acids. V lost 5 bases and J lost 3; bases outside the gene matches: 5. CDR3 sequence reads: CASSPRDRDYEQYF. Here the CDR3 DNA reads TGTGCCAGCAGCCCCCGGGACAGGGACTACGAGCAGTACTTC.